These T cell receptor beta chains were read from a single sample in a study of OX40 agonist ivuxolimab in advanced cancers. The protocol was immunoSEQ multiplex PCR, while the TCRdb copy is restricted to in-frame clones and leaves out a portion. The repertoire holds about 52,000 clones, with 80% to 90% as singletons. The sequencing here drew on CD4+ or CD8+ T cells sorted from blood, taken in a trial of the OX40 agonist ivuxolimab. The receptors were gathered from an adult with an advanced solid tumor such as melanoma, head and neck, liver or kidney cancer. The CDR3 runs from the conserved cysteine through the conserved F or W. The order of the fields is CDR3 protein, CDR3 DNA, D gene, J gene, V gene, CDR3 length, clone size. The D gene is left open where the match is weak. Some rows have no size entry. The others give once, few or many, or a class for an expanded clone.

CASSSPPTGGKGLFF | TGTGCCAGCAGCTCCCCCCCTACAGGGGGCAAAGGGCTGTTTTTT | TRBD1 | TRBJ1-4 | TRBV7-2 | 15 | few
CASSVVVGGGGFSYYGYTF | TGTGCCAGCAGCGTAGTAGTAGGCGGGGGGGGATTCTCCTACTATGGCTACACCTTC | NA | TRBJ1-2 | TRBV9 | 19 | NA
CASTISGGRTDTQYF | TGTGCCAGCACCATCAGCGGGGGGCGCACAGATACGCAGTATTTT | TRBD2 | TRBJ2-3 | TRBV6-1 | 15 | NA
CASSRDRELEKLFF | TGTGCCAGCAGCCGCGACAGGGAGCTAGAAAAACTGTTTTTT | TRBD1 | TRBJ1-4 | TRBV2 | 14 | NA
CASSVATGDYNEQFF | TGTGCCAGCAGCGTAGCTACAGGGGACTACAATGAGCAGTTCTTC | TRBD1 | TRBJ2-1 | TRBV9 | 15 | NA
CASSEVFPNYEQYF | TGTGCCAGCAGTGAAGTATTCCCCAACTACGAGCAGTACTTC | NA | TRBJ2-7 | TRBV6-1 | 14 | few
CASSLDSGVGYEQYF | TGCGCCAGCAGCTTGGATTCAGGGGTCGGCTACGAGCAGTACTTC | NA | TRBJ2-7 | TRBV5-1 | 15 | few
CASILTPKGNQPQHF | TGTGCCAGCATTTTGACTCCAAAAGGGAATCAGCCCCAGCATTTT | NA | TRBJ1-5 | TRBV6-1 | 15 | NA
CASSVAGLNTEAFF | TGTGCCAGCAGCGTAGCGGGGCTAAACACTGAAGCTTTCTTT | NA | TRBJ1-1 | TRBV9 | 14 | few
CASSIWGPGSTEAFF | TGTGCCAGTAGTATCTGGGGGCCCGGGAGCACTGAAGCTTTCTTT | NA | TRBJ1-1 | TRBV19 | 15 | NA
CASSLDQGAGWDNEQFF | TGTGCCAGCAGCTTAGATCAAGGGGCAGGTTGGGACAATGAGCAGTTCTTC | NA | TRBJ2-1 | TRBV11-3 | 17 | NA
CASSPQTELRGYTF | TGCGCCAGCAGCCCCCAGACAGAGTTAAGGGGCTACACCTTC | NA | TRBJ1-2 | TRBV4-1 | 14 | NA
CASTGRRNEQYF | TGTGCCAGCACGGGGAGAAGGAACGAGCAGTACTTC | NA | TRBJ2-7 | TRBV6-5 | 12 | NA
CASSPTGGTLTLHF | TGCGCCAGCAGCCCGACAGGAGGAACATTGACCCTCCACTTT | NA | TRBJ1-6 | TRBV4-1 | 14 | NA
CASSLNGDPWGGYTF | TGCGCCAGCAGCTTGAACGGCGATCCCTGGGGTGGCTACACCTTC | NA | TRBJ1-2 | TRBV5-1 | 15 | NA
CASTLPLQGQPQHF | TGTGCCAGCACCCTCCCCCTCCAGGGACAGCCCCAGCATTTT | NA | TRBJ1-5 | TRBV28 | 14 | NA
CATKDAGRETNEKLFF | TGTGCCACCAAAGATGCGGGCCGGGAGACTAATGAAAAACTGTTTTTT | NA | TRBJ1-4 | TRBV19 | 16 | NA
CASSDQTSAGNTEAFF | TGTGCCAGTAGTGACCAAACCTCGGCGGGGAACACTGAAGCTTTCTTT | NA | TRBJ1-1 | TRBV19 | 16 | NA
CASSLDNSYEQYF | TGCGCCAGCAGCTTGGACAATTCCTACGAGCAGTACTTC | NA | TRBJ2-7 | TRBV5-1 | 13 | NA
CASFKLAGEYNEQFF | TGTGCCAGCTTCAAACTAGCGGGGGAATACAATGAGCAGTTCTTC | TRBD2 | TRBJ2-1 | TRBV27 | 15 | NA
CASSGRGRLGDTGELFF | TGCGCCAGCAGTGGGCGGGGGCGCCTGGGGGACACCGGGGAGCTGTTTTTT | NA | TRBJ2-2 | TRBV10-1 | 17 | NA
CSVLGGGRYEQYF | TGCAGCGTCCTCGGGGGGGGTCGCTACGAGCAGTACTTC | TRBD2 | TRBJ2-7 | TRBV29-1 | 13 | NA
CASRGTVTGTEAFF | TGTGCCAGCAGGGGGACAGTTACGGGGACTGAAGCTTTCTTT | TRBD1 | TRBJ1-1 | TRBV2 | 14 | NA
CAWTTGGVETQYF | TGTGCCTGGACTACGGGGGGGGTAGAGACCCAGTACTTC | TRBD2 | TRBJ2-5 | TRBV30 | 13 | NA
CASSLRGQTDSPLHF | TGCGCCAGCAGCTTGCGAGGACAGACGGATTCACCCCTCCACTTT | NA | TRBJ1-6 | TRBV5-1 | 15 | NA
CASSLSQAPNQPQHF | TGTGCCAGCAGTTTATCCCAGGCTCCCAATCAGCCCCAGCATTTT | NA | TRBJ1-5 | TRBV27 | 15 | NA
CASGLSYYQSNTIYF | TGTGCTAGTGGTTTGAGCTATTATCAATCCAACACCATATATTTT | NA | TRBJ1-3 | TRBV12-5 | 15 | NA
CASSYPPLGEQFF | TGTGCCAGCAGTTACCCACCCCTTGGTGAGCAGTTCTTC | NA | TRBJ2-1 | TRBV6-6 | 13 | NA
CASSSVPWRRNYGYTF | TGTGCCAGCAGTTCAGTTCCTTGGAGGCGAAACTATGGCTACACCTTC | NA | TRBJ1-2 | TRBV27 | 16 | NA
CASSYSIREGEAFF | TGTGCCAGCAGTTACTCGATAAGAGAGGGAGAAGCTTTCTTT | NA | TRBJ1-1 | TRBV6-5 | 14 | once
CASSFLAGGDEQFF | TGTGCCAGCAGTTTTCTAGCGGGGGGCGATGAGCAGTTCTTC | TRBD2 | TRBJ2-1 | TRBV6-5 | 14 | once
CASSFTTDNYGYTF | TGCGCCAGCAGCTTTACCACAGACAACTATGGCTACACCTTC | NA | TRBJ1-2 | TRBV5-1 | 14 | NA
CASPRSLGDRPFFIDDSPLHF | TGTGCCAGCCCTCGGTCGCTGGGGGACAGGCCTTTTTTTATAGATGATTCACCCCTCCACTTT | TRBD1 | TRBJ1-6 | TRBV9 | 21 | NA
CGTVPSGLAGNEQFF | TGTGGAACAGTGCCTTCGGGACTAGCGGGGAATGAGCAGTTCTTC | TRBD2 | TRBJ2-1 | TRBV28 | 15 | NA
CASSLGTVNTGELFF | TGTGCCAGCAGCCTCGGGACAGTGAACACCGGGGAGCTGTTTTTT | TRBD1 | TRBJ2-2 | TRBV7-9 | 15 | NA
CASSPRVGGRSEAFF | TGTGCCAGCAGCCCCCGCGTCGGGGGGAGGTCTGAAGCTTTCTTT | NA | TRBJ1-1 | TRBV9 | 15 | NA
CASSPLQGGYEQYF | TGTGCCAGCTCACCACTTCAGGGAGGTTACGAGCAGTACTTC | NA | TRBJ2-7 | TRBV18 | 14 | NA
CASSLGTGVNSNQPQHF | TGTGCCAGCAGCTTAGGAACAGGGGTCAATAGCAATCAGCCCCAGCATTTT | TRBD1 | TRBJ1-5 | TRBV7-2 | 17 | NA
CASSTRLQGDSRLWGYTF | TGTGCCAGCAGCACCCGACTACAAGGGGACAGCAGATTGTGGGGCTACACCTTC | TRBD1 | TRBJ1-2 | TRBV9 | 18 | NA
CASSYSRTGGTEKLFF | TGTGCCAGCAGTTACAGCCGGACGGGCGGTACCGAAAAACTGTTTTTT | NA | TRBJ1-4 | TRBV6-5 | 16 | NA
CASSSREGTNTIYF | TGTGCCAGCAGCTCCAGAGAGGGGACGAACACCATATATTTT | NA | TRBJ1-3 | TRBV7-2 | 14 | NA
CASSPYRVTEAFF | TGTGCCAGTAGTCCTTACAGGGTCACTGAAGCTTTCTTT | NA | TRBJ1-1 | TRBV19 | 13 | NA
CASRQVSTDTQYF | TGTGCCAGCAGACAGGTTAGCACAGATACGCAGTATTTT | NA | TRBJ2-3 | TRBV6-1 | 13 | NA
CASSMSGDTEAFF | TGTGCCAGTAGTATGTCAGGGGACACTGAAGCTTTCTTT | NA | TRBJ1-1 | TRBV19 | 13 | once
CASSANTGNQPQHF | TGTGCCAGCAGCGCCAATACCGGCAATCAGCCCCAGCATTTT | NA | TRBJ1-5 | TRBV9 | 14 | NA
CASSSPGQAANEQFF | TGTGCCAGCAGTTCACCGGGACAGGCGGCCAATGAGCAGTTCTTC | TRBD1 | TRBJ2-1 | TRBV28 | 15 | NA
CASSLSQGGYTF | TGTGCCAGCAGCTTGTCCCAGGGAGGCTACACCTTC | NA | TRBJ1-2 | TRBV11-2 | 12 | NA
CASSLSQGLFSTEAFF | TGTGCCAGCAGCTTAAGCCAGGGATTGTTTAGCACTGAAGCTTTCTTT | NA | TRBJ1-1 | TRBV11-2 | 16 | NA
CASSLPGLAVHEQYF | TGTGCCAGCAGCTTGCCGGGACTAGCGGTCCACGAGCAGTACTTC | TRBD2 | TRBJ2-7 | TRBV7-8 | 15 | NA
CASSEAMTVNTEAFF | TGTGCCAGCAGTGAGGCAATGACAGTGAACACTGAAGCTTTCTTT | NA | TRBJ1-1 | TRBV2 | 15 | NA
CASSLVSTDTQYF | TGTGCCAGCAGTTTAGTTAGCACAGATACGCAGTATTTT | NA | TRBJ2-3 | TRBV9 | 13 | NA
CASSLELSRSMANTEAFF | TGTGCCAGCAGCTTGGAACTTTCGAGGTCGATGGCAAACACTGAAGCTTTCTTT | NA | TRBJ1-1 | TRBV5-6 | 18 | NA
CASSPAAGTNYGYTF | TGTGCCAGCTCACCAGCGGCTGGCACTAACTATGGCTACACCTTC | NA | TRBJ1-2 | TRBV18 | 15 | NA